The rows below give T cell receptor beta chains drawn from one sample of a study of shared clonotypes between healthy human individuals. Profiling relied on immunoSEQ multiplex PCR, and the TCRdb table lists in-frame clones only, not all of them. The sample contains over a million clones, around 97% of which appear only once. What was sequenced was naive CD4+ T cells sorted from blood. The receptors stem from a man younger than 45 in good health. The CDR3 runs from the conserved cysteine through the conserved F or W. Each record gives: CDR3 length, V gene, D gene, clone size, J gene, CDR3 DNA, CDR3 protein. D genes are given only for firm matches. Some rows mark clone size as missing; the rest say once, few, many or name a class of expanded clone.

13	TRBV7-2	NA	NA	TRBJ1-3	TGTGCCAGCAGCGGACGTTTGGGAAACACCATATATTTT	CASSGRLGNTIYF
17	TRBV28	TRBD2	NA	TRBJ2-2	TGTGCCAGCAGCCCACCCACGAGCGGGAGGAGAACCGGGGAGCTGTTTTTT	CASSPPTSGRRTGELFF
16	TRBV7-8	TRBD1	once	TRBJ1-1	TGTGCCAGCAGCTCTGACAGGGGGCGCGTCAGCACTGAAGCTTTCTTT	CASSSDRGRVSTEAFF
15	TRBV6-4	TRBD2	once	TRBJ2-1	TGTGCCAGCAGTCCTAGCGGAGTCTCCTACAATGAGCAGTTCTTC	CASSPSGVSYNEQFF
13	TRBV7-3	NA	NA	TRBJ2-1	TGTGCCAGCAGTCCAACGGGCTGGGATGAGCAGTTCTTC	CASSPTGWDEQFF
15	TRBV6-5	TRBD2	NA	TRBJ2-1	TGTGCCAGCAATCCCGGGACTAGCGGGAACAATGAGCAGTTCTTC	CASNPGTSGNNEQFF
14	TRBV27	TRBD1	NA	TRBJ1-5	TGTGCCAGCAGTTTCGGGACAGGGAATCAGCCCCAGCATTTT	CASSFGTGNQPQHF
13	TRBV7-9	NA	NA	TRBJ2-5	TGTGCCAGCAGCAGCCCAGGGGCGGAGACCCAGTACTTC	CASSSPGAETQYF
16	TRBV5-1	TRBD1	NA	TRBJ1-4	TGCGCCAGCAGCTTGCAAGGGACAGCTTCTAATGAAAAACTGTTTTTT	CASSLQGTASNEKLFF
14	TRBV11-3	NA	NA	TRBJ2-1	TGTGCCAGCAGCTTAGATCGGGTAATCAATGAGCAGTTCTTC	CASSLDRVINEQFF
17	TRBV28	TRBD1	NA	TRBJ2-6	TGTGCCAGCAGTAATTTCGACAGGGGTGGTGGGGCCAACGTCCTGACTTTC	CASSNFDRGGGANVLTF
14	TRBV6-5	NA	NA	TRBJ2-3	TGTGCCAGCTCACGCCGGGATCACACAGATACGCAGTATTTT	CASSRRDHTDTQYF
19	TRBV7-2	TRBD1	NA	TRBJ2-7	TGTGCCAGCAGCTCCCCAGAACGGGACAGTCTCCTTCCCACCTACGAGCAGTACTTC	CASSSPERDSLLPTYEQYF
15	TRBV19	TRBD1	NA	TRBJ1-4	TGTGCCAGTAGTCAAATGACAGGGGTATTGGAAAAACTGTTTTTT	CASSQMTGVLEKLFF
15	TRBV7-9	NA	NA	TRBJ1-4	TGTGCCAGCAGCTTATCGGGGCTGCCTAGGGAAAAACTGTTTTTT	CASSLSGLPREKLFF
16	TRBV28	TRBD2	NA	TRBJ2-1	TGTGCCAGCAGACGGACTAGCGGGATCCACCCCAATGAGCAGTTCTTC	CASRRTSGIHPNEQFF
14	TRBV7-2	TRBD2	NA	TRBJ2-1	TGTGCCAGCTCCTTGCGGGAGGAGCCGCTTAAGCAGTTCTTC	CASSLREEPLKQFF
12	TRBV28	NA	NA	TRBJ1-1	TGTGCCAGCAGATCCCTTGAAGCTGAAGCTTTCTTT	CASRSLEAEAFF
16	TRBV28	NA	NA	TRBJ2-7	TGTGCCAGCAGGGGGGCTAGCGGCCCGAGGGTATACGAGCAGTACTTC	CASRGASGPRVYEQYF
16	TRBV5-4	TRBD2	once	TRBJ2-5	TGTGCCAGCAGCTTGGGGGTAGCGGGAACACAAGAGACCCAGTACTTC	CASSLGVAGTQETQYF
13	TRBV5-6	NA	NA	TRBJ1-4	TGTGCCAGCTCGACAGACTACGATGAAAAACTGTTTTTT	CASSTDYDEKLFF
17	TRBV27	NA	NA	TRBJ2-7	TGTGCCAGCAGTTTATCGTTGTTAAGGACGGTACCCTACGAGCAGTACTTC	CASSLSLLRTVPYEQYF
16	TRBV29-1	TRBD1	NA	TRBJ2-7	TGCAGCGTTGAAGACTCGGGGACAGGGGGGTCCTACGAGCAGTACTTC	CSVEDSGTGGSYEQYF
13	TRBV27	NA	NA	TRBJ1-4	TGTGCCAGCAGTGAACGGGGCCCTCGGAAACTGTTTTTT	CASSERGPRKLFF
14	TRBV5-5	NA	NA	TRBJ2-5	TGTGCCAGCAGCTTTCCAGGAAGGGGAGAGACCCAGTACTTC	CASSFPGRGETQYF
14	TRBV6-5	NA	NA	TRBJ1-2	TGTGCCAGCAGTTACAGTCTCTCCCCCTATGGCTACACCTTC	CASSYSLSPYGYTF
13	TRBV11-3	NA	NA	TRBJ2-7	TGTGCCAGCAGCTTTGAGGGGGGCCACGAGCAGTACTTC	CASSFEGGHEQYF
12	TRBV29-1	TRBD1	NA	TRBJ1-2	TGCAGCGTGAAAAGGGACAGTGATGGCTACACCTTC	CSVKRDSDGYTF
16	TRBV6-6	TRBD2	NA	TRBJ2-1	TGTGCCAGCAGCCCCAACCGACTAGCGGGAGGGACCCGGCAGTTCTTC	CASSPNRLAGGTRQFF
13	TRBV6-6	NA	NA	TRBJ2-2	TGTGCCAGCACCAACGAGGGGCCCGGGGAGCTGTTTTTT	CASTNEGPGELFF
14	TRBV11-2	NA	NA	TRBJ1-1	TGTGCCAGCAGCTTAGATGTGGGGAGGACCGAAGCTTTCTTT	CASSLDVGRTEAFF
16	TRBV18	TRBD1	NA	TRBJ2-7	TGTGCCAGCTCACCGAAATCCGGGACAGGCCACTACGAGCAGTACTTC	CASSPKSGTGHYEQYF